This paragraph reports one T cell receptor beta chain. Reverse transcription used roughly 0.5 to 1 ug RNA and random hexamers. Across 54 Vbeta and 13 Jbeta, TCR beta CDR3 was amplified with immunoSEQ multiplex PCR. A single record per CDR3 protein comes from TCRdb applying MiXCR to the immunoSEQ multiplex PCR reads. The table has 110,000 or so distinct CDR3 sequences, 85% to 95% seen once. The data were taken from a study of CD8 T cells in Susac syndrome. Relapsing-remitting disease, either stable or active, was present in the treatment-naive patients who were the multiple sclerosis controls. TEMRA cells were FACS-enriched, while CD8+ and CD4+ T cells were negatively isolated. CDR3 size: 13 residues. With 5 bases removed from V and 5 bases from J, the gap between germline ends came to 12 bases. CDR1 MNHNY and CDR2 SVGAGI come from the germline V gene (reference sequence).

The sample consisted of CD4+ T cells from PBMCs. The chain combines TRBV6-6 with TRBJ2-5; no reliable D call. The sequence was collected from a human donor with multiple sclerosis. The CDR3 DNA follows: TGTGCCAGCAGTGAGGACCCTTGGGAGACCCAGTACTTC. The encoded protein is CASSEDPWETQYF.